This T cell receptor (beta chain) was sequenced in a study of blood T cell repertoires in COVID-19. Looked up from germline, CDR1 is KGHSH and CDR2 is LQKENI. The ends lost 3 bases at V and 7 bases at J; junction bases unmatched: 5. This CDR3 comprises 13 residues. Produced via immunoSEQ multiplex PCR; TCRdb's table is partial and in-frame only. The sample lists hundreds of thousands of clones, around 88% occurring once. The sequence was collected from a woman aged 25 to 39 with COVID-19, enrolled during active disease. Sequencing input: peripheral blood. This chain joins TRBV18 and TRBJ1-2; 7 bases align to TRBD1. CDR3 protein: CASSPPGQAGYTF. The CDR3 DNA reads TGTGCCAGCTCACCCCCCGGACAGGCTGGCTACACCTTC.